The clone carrying this TCR beta chain was counted a few times. At one of its ends the junction is not consistent with the germline gene, which may arise from a read error. The sample comes from a study of regulatory T cells in long-lasting Graves disease. The time point here: persistent/refractory GD, antithyroid drugs over 5 years with positive TRAb. PBMC-derived RNA was used for the TCR library. In each case, Graves' disease was diagnosed per American Thyroid Association guidelines. CDR1 and CDR2 (germline): PRHDT, FYEKMQ (reference sequence). The CDR3 contains 14 residues. Building of the TCR beta libraries involved iRepertoire HTBI primers and Arm-PCR of CDR3 regions. MiXCR, run by TCRdb on the multiplex PCR reads, gives a single entry per CDR3 protein. The table includes more than 650,000 distinct CDR3 sequences, approximately 31% detected once.

The receptor comes from a female donor with Graves disease. V gene TRBV13 combines with J gene TRBJ1-1, with 7 bases identical to TRBD1. The material was peripheral blood mononuclear cells (PBMCs), obtained when the disease was refractory, from a patient treated with antithyroid drugs. This CDR3 is CASSNRDRGPEAFF. As DNA, the CDR3 is TGTGCCAGCAGCAACCGGGACAGAGGCCCTGAGGCTTTCTTT.